These 15 T cell receptor beta chains came from one sample sequenced in a study of shared clonotypes between healthy human individuals. Sequenced by immunoSEQ multiplex PCR; TCRdb stores in-frame clones only, minus some. This table has approximately 500,000 clones, approximately 81% appearing once. Material for sequencing was PBMCs. The receptors originated from a woman aged 40 to 49 in good health. Some clones in this sample may be carry-over from other donors' samples.

This chain links TRBV19 with TRBJ2-5; 11 positions match TRBD2. The J segment lost 11 bases and the V segment lost 4 bases, leaving 12 bases of the junction unmatched. Germline V gives CDR1 LNHDA, CDR2 SQIVND (reference sequence). This CDR3 comprises 15 residues. The CDR3 is CASSTLAGANREQYF. The CDR3 nucleotides read TGTGCCAGTAGTACACTAGCGGGAGCTAATAGAGAGCAGTACTTC.

With respect to this clone: Only one base separates this from a far larger clonotype, so it likely reflects a read error. Within the sample, other DNA sequences also encode this same CDR3. The V gene is TRBV6-5, the J gene TRBJ1-1, with a weak D call TRBD1 (5 bases). Trimming removed 0 bases at V and 10 bases at J, with 18 bases between. The CDR3 has 15 residues. Germline V CDR1 and CDR2: MNHEY, SVGAGI. The CDR3 region is CASSYSRTLQTGAFF. The CDR3 nucleotides read TGTGCCAGCAGTTACTCGCGGACATTACAGACGGGAGCTTTCTTT.

This chain links TRBV28 with TRBJ1-2; TRBD1 aligns across 7 bases. After removal of 6 bases from V and 0 bases from J, the junction contained 7 bases not matched to a gene. CDR1 and CDR2 from the germline V gene are MDHEN and SYDVKM. This CDR3 has 15 residues. The CDR3 coding sequence is TGTGCCAGCAGGCCAGGGACAGCAGCTAACTATGGCTACACCTTC. It is translated as CASRPGTAANYGYTF.

This rearrangement joins TRBV2 to TRBJ2-5; D ambiguous. The V gene lost 5 bases and the J gene lost 1 base, with 8 bases spanning the gap. Germline CDR1 is SNHLY and CDR2 is FYNNEI. This CDR3 spans 13 amino acids. For the CDR3, the DNA is TGTGCCAGCAGTTTGGACCCCCAAGAGACCCAGTACTTC. Translating it yields CASSLDPQETQYF.

The chain joins TRBV5-1 to TRBJ2-6; D may match TRBD1 or TRBD2 (6 bases each). Per germline, CDR1 SGHRS and CDR2 YFSETQ. Trimming removed 4 bases at V and 0 bases at J, with 11 bases between. The CDR3 runs to 16 residues. CDR3 DNA: TGCGCCAGCAGCGCGGGACACCTCTCTGGGGCCAACGTCCTGACTTTC. As protein: CASSAGHLSGANVLTF.

The rearrangement joins TRBV28 to TRBJ1-5; D is uncertain. There are 15 residues in the CDR3. Trimming took off 11 bases at V and 2 bases at J, with 19 bases between the two ends. The germline gives CDR1 MDHEN, CDR2 SYDVKM. The CDR3 DNA reads TGTGCCTCCTCGTCCAGTCCCCAGGGCAATCAGCCCCAGCATTTT. Translating gives CASSSSPQGNQPQHF.

This chain joins TRBV9 and TRBJ1-5; D might be TRBD1 (6 bases). Germline assignment: CDR1 SGDLS and CDR2 YYNGEE. The V end lost 4 bases, the J end lost 3 bases, and 14 bases lay between the germline ends. The CDR3 spans 15 residues. The DNA of the CDR3 is TGTGCCAGCAGCCCTGAGGGGGTCACCAATCAGCCCCAGCATTTT. Its translation: CASSPEGVTNQPQHF. The full variable domain, its missing parts supplied by reference TRBV9 and TRBJ1-5, is DSGVTQTPKHLITATGQRVTLRCSPRSGDLSVYWYQQSLDQGLQFLIQYYNGEERAKGNILERFSAQQFPDLHSELNLSSLELGDSALYFCASSPEGVTNQPQHFGDGTRLSIL.

The genes are TRBV7-9 and TRBJ2-5, with 11 bases fitting TRBD1. After removal of 1 base from V and 2 bases from J, the junction contained 3 bases not matched to a gene. Per the germline V gene, CDR1 is SEHNR and CDR2 is FQNEAQ (reference sequence). The CDR3 is 16 residues long. CDR3 DNA sequence: TGTGCCAGCAGCTTAGTGGACAGGGGGCCACAAGAGACCCAGTACTTC. As protein: CASSLVDRGPQETQYF.

About this clone itself: A far larger clone is off by one base, so a read error is likely. The V call is TRBV7-9, the J call TRBJ2-6, with D perhaps TRBD1 (5 bases). CDR1 and CDR2 from the germline V gene are SEHNR and FQNEAQ (reference sequence). CDR3 length equals 15 residues. The CDR3 DNA sequence: TGTGCCAGCAGCTTAGTGCTCTCTGGGGCCAACGCCCTGACTTTC. It translates to CASSLVLSGANALTF.

The chain carries TRBV4-1 and TRBJ1-4; no clear D gene. Trimming removed 1 base from V and 8 bases from J, with 5 bases in between. CDR3 length: 12 amino acids. Germline V gene lookup returns CDR1 MGHRA and CDR2 YSYEKL. In nucleotides, the CDR3 is TGCGCCAGCAGCCAAGGAAAAGAAAAACTGTTTTTT. Amino acids: CASSQGKEKLFF.

The chain joins TRBV6-5 to TRBJ1-1; the D gene is possibly TRBD1 (5 bases). The CDR3 consists of 14 residues. CDR1 MNHEY and CDR2 SVGAGI come from the germline V gene. V lost 2 bases, J lost 1 base, and 8 bases lay in between. CDR3 sequence reads: CASSYPGRNTEAFF. The DNA of the CDR3 is TGTGCCAGCAGTTACCCAGGGAGGAACACTGAAGCTTTCTTT.

The chain uses TRBV5-4 and TRBJ2-1; 8 bases map to TRBD2. Germline V gene lookup returns CDR1 SGHNT and CDR2 YYREEE (reference sequence). This CDR3 contains 17 residues. V lost 4 bases, J lost 7 bases, and 16 bases stayed unmatched. The CDR3 DNA is TGTGCCAGCAGCACCCACCCCCTACGGGAGGGTGGTAATGAGCAGTTCTTC. It codes for CASSTHPLREGGNEQFF.

The chain uses TRBV10-3 and TRBJ1-5; D is possibly TRBD1 (5 bases). This CDR3 region has 15 residues. Germline V gene lookup returns CDR1 ENHRY and CDR2 SYGVKD. Trimming took 2 bases from V and 3 from J, leaving 11 bases between them. The chain's CDR3 is CAISEGAKANQPQHF. The CDR3 DNA follows: TGTGCCATCAGTGAGGGGGCGAAAGCCAATCAGCCCCAGCATTTT.

The chain carries TRBV14 and TRBJ2-5, with D perhaps matching TRBD2 (5 bases). CDR1 is SGHDN, CDR2 FVKESK, per germline. This CDR3 has 14 amino acids. Trimming stripped 0 bases from V and 4 bases from J, with 9 bases between. The CDR3 region has the DNA TGTGCCAGCAGCCAAGATACTGCGGGAGAGACCCAGTACTTC. Translating it yields CASSQDTAGETQYF.

This clone was detected many times. Other nucleotide sequences in the sample specify the same CDR3. The chain carries TRBV6-1 and TRBJ2-7; TRBD2 might be the D (5 bases). V was clipped by 6 bases and J by 2 bases, with 17 bases between them. The CDR3 contains 15 residues. Germline CDR1 MNHNS, CDR2 SASEGT. CDR3 region: CASRRDTWSPYEQYF. The CDR3 bases are TGTGCCAGCAGGAGGGATACCTGGTCCCCCTACGAGCAGTACTTC.